This TCR beta chain stems from a study of beta chain features in type 1 diabetes. The table lists this clone with a count of one. Expressed TCRB transcripts were sequenced because the isolated RNA had all been reverse transcribed beforehand. Assay: immunoSEQ multiplex PCR; the TCRdb copy retains only in-frame clones and omits some. Altogether about 260,000 clones are present, roughly two thirds being singletons, with the ten largest covering 0.053%. The CDR3 extends over 13 amino acids. Germline loops: CDR1 SGDLS, CDR2 YYNGEE. Trimming removed 4 bases at V and 3 bases at J, with 8 bases between. Specimen: naive CD4+ T cells from blood. The chain links TRBV9 to TRBJ2-1, with D hard to call. The source is a young man in good health. CDR3 residues: CASSYSGYNEQFF. CDR3 nucleotides: TGTGCCAGCAGCTACTCCGGCTACAATGAGCAGTTCTTC.